The 14 T cell receptor beta chains reported below all come from one sample, sequenced in a study of T cell changes during pregnancy in multiple sclerosis. The data were produced by immunoSEQ multiplex PCR, yet TCRdb's version contains in-frame clones alone and is incomplete. The repertoire holds approximately 100,000 clones, with roughly 89% as singletons. The sample was peripheral blood, taken before pregnancy. The receptor set was obtained from a female donor with multiple sclerosis, enrolled in a pregnancy study.

V gene TRBV16 combines with J gene TRBJ2-7; D may be TRBD1 (6 bases). The V gene's germline CDR1 is KGHSY and CDR2 FQNENV. The CDR3 has 15 residues. V shed 3 bases and J shed 0 bases, with 12 bases lying between them. The CDR3 loop is CASSHPYRVSYEQYF. In nucleotides, the CDR3 is TGTGCCAGCAGCCATCCCTACAGGGTCTCCTACGAGCAGTACTTC.

The rearrangement links TRBV7-9 to TRBJ1-2; 10 nucleotides align to TRBD1. Germline V gives CDR1 SEHNR, CDR2 FQNEAQ (reference sequence). The trim removed 4 bases at V and 7 bases at J, leaving 6 bases unmatched. The CDR3 is 14 amino acids. CDR3 loop: CASSSMTGGFGYTF. CDR3 nucleotide sequence: TGTGCCAGCAGCTCCATGACAGGGGGCTTTGGCTACACCTTC.

The genes are TRBV19 and TRBJ2-7, with TRBD2 matching over 7 bases. The CDR3 has 15 residues. J gave up 1 base and V 9 bases, and 12 bases lay outside the gene matches. CDR1 is LNHDA and CDR2 is SQIVND in the germline V gene (reference sequence). CDR3 residues: CASQRGLGLSYEQYF. In DNA form, the CDR3 reads TGTGCCAGCCAGCGGGGATTAGGATTATCCTACGAGCAGTACTTC.

This chain links TRBV5-6 with TRBJ2-5, with D maybe TRBD2 (7 bases). V was clipped by 2 bases and J by 3 bases, with 11 bases between them. The CDR3 is 14 amino acids. Germline CDR1 reads SGHDT; CDR2 reads YYEEEE. The CDR3 region has the DNA TGTGCCAGCAGCTTCGAAGGGGGGGAAGAGACCCAGTACTTC. Amino acids: CASSFEGGEETQYF.

The chain links TRBV7-6 to TRBJ2-5; D possibly corresponds to TRBD1 (5 bases). The V gene lost 1 base and the J gene lost 5 bases, with 8 bases spanning the gap. This CDR3 comprises 13 residues. In germline, CDR1 is SGHVS, CDR2 FNYEAQ. The CDR3 sequence: CASSLEGVETQYF. CDR3 DNA: TGTGCCAGCAGCTTAGAAGGGGTCGAGACCCAGTACTTC.

V is TRBV18 and J is TRBJ1-4; tentative D call: TRBD1 (6 bases). The length of the CDR3 is 13 residues. Trimming shortened V by 3 bases and J by 8 bases, and 10 bases separated the two germline ends. Germline-derived CDR1 and CDR2 are KGHSH and LQKENI. CDR3 in DNA: TGTGCCAGCTCACCTGTACAGGGAGAAAAACTGTTTTTT. Protein product: CASSPVQGEKLFF.

The rearrangement joins TRBV7-8 to TRBJ1-2; D remains unclear. From germline, CDR1 is SGHVS and CDR2 FQNEAQ. V lost 4 bases and J 3 bases, leaving 9 bases between the germline ends. This CDR3 spans 13 amino acids. The CDR3 sequence is CASSSGIYYGYTF. CDR3 coding DNA: TGTGCCAGCAGCTCCGGGATATACTATGGCTACACCTTC.

The genes are TRBV9 and TRBJ2-3; 9 bases match TRBD2. V was clipped by 0 bases and J by 4 bases; unmatched bases: 3. The CDR3 totals 15 residues. Germline loops: CDR1 SGDLS, CDR2 YYNGEE. In DNA, the CDR3 is TGTGCCAGCAGCGTAGCGCCTAGCGGGGCAGATACGCAGTATTTT. This codes for CASSVAPSGADTQYF.

The chain is built from TRBV11-3 and TRBJ2-7; D uncertain. From germline, CDR1 is SGHNT and CDR2 YENEEA. V lost 11 bases and J 0 bases, leaving 14 bases between the germline ends. The CDR3 contains 13 residues. CDR3 sequence reads: CASSGLSSYEQYF. CDR3 nucleotide sequence: TGTGCCTCGTCGGGTCTGAGCTCCTACGAGCAGTACTTC.

The table lists this clone with a count of one. J is TRBJ1-1 and V is TRBV19; 9 positions match TRBD1. Germline CDR1 LNHDA, CDR2 SQIVND (reference sequence). This CDR3 contains 16 residues. J was trimmed by 8 bases and V by 7 bases; bases with no gene match: 17. Here the CDR3 reads CASKGRPGQGPEEAFF. CDR3 nucleotides: TGTGCCAGTAAGGGCCGCCCGGGACAGGGTCCGGAGGAAGCTTTCTTT.

This chain connects TRBV13 to TRBJ2-2; 10 bases align to TRBD1. The CDR3 is 16 amino acids. V was pared by 2 bases and J by 7 bases, with 7 bases of the junction left unmatched. Germline V gene lookup returns CDR1 PRHDT and CDR2 FYEKMQ (reference sequence). The CDR3 reads CASSLTTGTGVGELFF. The CDR3 nucleotides are TGTGCCAGCAGCTTAACGACCGGGACAGGGGTCGGGGAGCTGTTTTTT.

The rearrangement uses TRBV9 and TRBJ2-1, with D unresolved. Trimming cost V 4 bases and J 7 bases, with 15 bases left between them. Per germline, CDR1 SGDLS and CDR2 YYNGEE. The length of the CDR3 is 14 residues. The chain's CDR3 is CASSSQVGWNEQFF. CDR3 coding DNA: TGTGCCAGCAGCTCCCAGGTAGGCTGGAATGAGCAGTTCTTC.

The genes are TRBV5-8 and TRBJ2-3, with D maybe TRBD1 (5 bases). V lost 4 bases and J lost 2, with 14 bases in between. There are 15 residues in the CDR3. Germline V gives CDR1 SGHTS, CDR2 YDEGEE. CDR3 coding DNA: TGTGCCAGCAGCAAAGGACACATGTACACAGATACGCAGTATTTT. It specifies CASSKGHMYTDTQYF.

The V gene is TRBV7-9, the J gene TRBJ2-3, with D uncertain. This CDR3 region has 14 residues. Germline assignment: CDR1 SEHNR and CDR2 FQNEAQ (reference sequence). Trimming stripped 5 bases from V and 1 base from J, with 10 bases between. As DNA, the CDR3 is TGTGCCAGCAGCCCCCAGGATGGCACAGATACGCAGTATTTT. It specifies CASSPQDGTDTQYF.